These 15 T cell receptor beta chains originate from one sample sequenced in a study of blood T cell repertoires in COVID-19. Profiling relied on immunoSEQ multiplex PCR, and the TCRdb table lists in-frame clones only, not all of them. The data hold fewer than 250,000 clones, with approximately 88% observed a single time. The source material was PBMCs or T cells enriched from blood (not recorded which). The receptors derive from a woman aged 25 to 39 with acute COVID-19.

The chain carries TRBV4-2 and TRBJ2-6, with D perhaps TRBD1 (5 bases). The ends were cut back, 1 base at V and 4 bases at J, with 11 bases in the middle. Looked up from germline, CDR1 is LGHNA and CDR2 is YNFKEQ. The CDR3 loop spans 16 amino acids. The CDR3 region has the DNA TGTGCCAGCAGCCAAGCCAGGGCTGCGGGGGCCAACGTCCTGACTTTC. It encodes CASSQARAAGANVLTF.

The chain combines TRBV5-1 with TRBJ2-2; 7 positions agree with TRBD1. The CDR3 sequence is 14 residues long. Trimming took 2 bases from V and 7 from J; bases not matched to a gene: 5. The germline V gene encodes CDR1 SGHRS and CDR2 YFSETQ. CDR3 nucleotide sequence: TGCGCCAGCAGCTTCAGACAGGGCGACGGGGAGCTGTTTTTT. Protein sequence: CASSFRQGDGELFF.

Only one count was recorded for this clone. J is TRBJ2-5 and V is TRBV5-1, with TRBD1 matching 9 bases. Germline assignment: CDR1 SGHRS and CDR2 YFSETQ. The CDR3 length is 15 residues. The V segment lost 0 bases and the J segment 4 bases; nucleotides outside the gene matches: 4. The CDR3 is CASSLAQGARETQYF. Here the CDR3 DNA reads TGCGCCAGCAGCTTGGCACAGGGGGCAAGAGAGACCCAGTACTTC.

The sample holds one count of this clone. This CDR3 is CASSLAGWGDRSYGYTF. CDR3 DNA sequence: TGTGCCAGCAGCTTAGCCGGGTGGGGGGACAGGAGCTATGGCTACACCTTC. The chain is built from TRBV7-2 and TRBJ1-2; 8 bases map to TRBD1. The CDR3 is 17 amino acids. V shed 0 bases, J shed 4 bases, and the junction held 10 bases outside the gene matches. Germline V CDR1 and CDR2: SGHTA, FQGNSA.

Here the CDR3 reads CASSQNRVNSPLHF. In DNA, the CDR3 is TGTGCCAGCAGTCAAAATCGGGTTAATTCACCCCTCCACTTT. This chain joins TRBV6-5 and TRBJ1-6; D unclear. There are 14 residues in the CDR3. CDR1 is MNHEY and CDR2 is SVGAGI in the germline V gene. Deletions cut 5 bases from V and 6 bases from J, with 11 bases between.

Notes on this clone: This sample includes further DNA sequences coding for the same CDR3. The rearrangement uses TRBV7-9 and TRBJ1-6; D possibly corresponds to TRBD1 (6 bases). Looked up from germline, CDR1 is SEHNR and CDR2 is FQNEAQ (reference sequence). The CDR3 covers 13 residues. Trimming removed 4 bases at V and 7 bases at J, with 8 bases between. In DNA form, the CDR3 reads TGTGCCAGCAGCTCTGGACAGAATTCACCCCTCCACTTT. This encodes CASSSGQNSPLHF.

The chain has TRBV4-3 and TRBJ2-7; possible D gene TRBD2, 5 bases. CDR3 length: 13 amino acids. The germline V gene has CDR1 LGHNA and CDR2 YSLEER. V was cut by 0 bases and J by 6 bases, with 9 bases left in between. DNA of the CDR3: TGCGCCAGCAGCCAAGATATTGAGGGCGAGCAGTACTTC. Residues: CASSQDIEGEQYF.

CDR3 sequence (DNA): TGTGCCAGCAGCATTGACAGGGGCGGAGGGGAGCTGTTTTTT. Protein: CASSIDRGGGELFF. The chain recombines TRBV5-6 with TRBJ2-2, with TRBD1 matching over 8 bases. CDR1 and CDR2 from the germline V gene are SGHDT and YYEEEE. CDR3 length equals 14 residues. After removal of 4 bases from V and 8 bases from J, the junction contained 7 bases not matched to a gene.

CDR3: CAWSDRNEKLFF. CDR3 DNA: TGTGCCTGGAGCGACAGGAATGAAAAACTGTTTTTT. The chain uses TRBV30 and TRBJ1-4; weak D call: TRBD1 (6 bases). Germline values: CDR1 GTSNPN, CDR2 SVGIG (reference sequence). CDR3 length: 12 residues. The V end was cut by 3 bases, the J end by 5 bases, with 7 bases between.

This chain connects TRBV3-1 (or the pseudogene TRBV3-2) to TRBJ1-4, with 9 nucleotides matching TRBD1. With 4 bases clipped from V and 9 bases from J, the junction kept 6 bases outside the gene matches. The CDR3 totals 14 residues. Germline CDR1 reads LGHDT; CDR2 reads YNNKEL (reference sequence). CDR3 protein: CASSPRDRDQKLFF. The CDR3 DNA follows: TGTGCCAGCAGCCCGCGGGACAGGGACCAAAAACTGTTTTTT.

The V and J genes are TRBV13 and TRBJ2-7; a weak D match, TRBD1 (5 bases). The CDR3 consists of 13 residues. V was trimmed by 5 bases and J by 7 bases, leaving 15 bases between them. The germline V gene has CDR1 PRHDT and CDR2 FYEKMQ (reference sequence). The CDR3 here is CASSRFQGREQYF. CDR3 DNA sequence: TGTGCCAGCAGCAGATTTCAGGGTCGGGAGCAGTACTTC.

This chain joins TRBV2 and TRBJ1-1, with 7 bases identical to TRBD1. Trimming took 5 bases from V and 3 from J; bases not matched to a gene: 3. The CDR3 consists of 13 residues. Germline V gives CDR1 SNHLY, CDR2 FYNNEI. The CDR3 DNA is TGTGCCAGCAGTTTTACAGGGGACACTGAAGCTTTCTTT. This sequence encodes CASSFTGDTEAFF.

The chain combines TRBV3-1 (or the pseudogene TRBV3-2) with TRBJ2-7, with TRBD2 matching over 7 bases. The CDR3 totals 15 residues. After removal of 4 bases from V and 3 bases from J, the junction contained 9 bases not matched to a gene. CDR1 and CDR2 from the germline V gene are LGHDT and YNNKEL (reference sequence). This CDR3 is CASSPGLGGNYEQYF. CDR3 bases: TGTGCCAGCAGCCCCGGTTTGGGGGGGAACTACGAGCAGTACTTC.

CDR3 in DNA: TGCGCCAGCAGCTTGGTTCAGGGCGATGAGCAGTTCTTC. Its protein is CASSLVQGDEQFF. J is TRBJ2-1 and V is TRBV5-1; D possibly corresponds to TRBD1 (5 bases). This CDR3 spans 13 amino acids. Looked up from germline, CDR1 is SGHRS and CDR2 is YFSETQ. V lost 0 bases to trimming and J lost 8 bases, with 9 bases between them. The complete variable domain, with remaining parts taken from reference TRBV5-1 and TRBJ2-1, reads KAGVTQTPRYLIKTRGQQVTLSCSPISGHRSVSWYQQTPGQGLQFLFEYFSETQRNKGNFPGRFSGRQFSNSRSEMNVSTLELGDSALYLCASSLVQGDEQFFGPGTRLTVL.

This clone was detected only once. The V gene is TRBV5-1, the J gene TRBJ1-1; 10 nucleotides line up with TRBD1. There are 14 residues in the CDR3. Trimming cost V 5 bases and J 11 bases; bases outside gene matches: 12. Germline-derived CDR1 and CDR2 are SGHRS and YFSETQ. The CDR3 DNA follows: TGCGCCAGCAGATGGGGGACAGGGGCCTTCGAGGCTTTCTTT. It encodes CASRWGTGAFEAFF.